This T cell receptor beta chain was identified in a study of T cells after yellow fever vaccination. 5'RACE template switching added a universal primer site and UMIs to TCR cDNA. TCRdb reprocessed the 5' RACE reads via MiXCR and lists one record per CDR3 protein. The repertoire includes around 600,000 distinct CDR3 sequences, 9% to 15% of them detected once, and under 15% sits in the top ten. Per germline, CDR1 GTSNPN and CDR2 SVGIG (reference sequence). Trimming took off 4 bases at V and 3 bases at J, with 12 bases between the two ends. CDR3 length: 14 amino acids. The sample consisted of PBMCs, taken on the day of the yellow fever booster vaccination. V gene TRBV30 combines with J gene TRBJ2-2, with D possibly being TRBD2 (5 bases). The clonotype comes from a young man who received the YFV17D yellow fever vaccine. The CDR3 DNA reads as TGTGCCTGGACCCCCGGGGAGTACACCGGGGAGCTGTTTTTT. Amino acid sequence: CAWTPGEYTGELFF.